These 10 T cell receptor beta chains share one sample of origin, sequenced in a study of cytomegalovirus exposure and HLA in healthy donors. Primers: 60 Vbeta forward and 13 Jbeta reverse. Clones were read by immunoSEQ multiplex PCR, and TCRdb kept only the in-frame ones, dropping some. The table lists about 110,000 clones, 82% of them singletons. The sequenced sample was PBMCs. The source is a man aged 25-45 years in good health and CMV-seropositive.

This rearrangement joins TRBV19 to TRBJ2-7; D is perhaps TRBD1 (5 bases). V was pared by 3 bases and J by 0 bases, with 12 bases between. The CDR3 totals 15 residues. Per germline, CDR1 LNHDA and CDR2 SQIVND (reference sequence). CDR3 nucleotide sequence: TGTGCCAGTAGTATTATAGGGGCCACCTCCTACGAGCAGTACTTC. Its translation is CASSIIGATSYEQYF.

The chain links TRBV5-4 to TRBJ1-2; 10 nucleotides match TRBD1. Germline-derived CDR1 and CDR2 are SGHNT and YYREEE (reference sequence). This CDR3 contains 15 residues. The trim removed 0 bases at V and 6 bases at J, leaving 5 bases unmatched. The CDR3 DNA is TGTGCCAGCAGCTTGGTATGGACAGGGGGAGATGGCTACACCTTC. Protein sequence: CASSLVWTGGDGYTF. Looking up the rest from reference TRBV5-4 and TRBJ1-2 gives the full variable domain: ETGVTQSPTHLIKTRGQQVTLRCSSQSGHNTVSWYQQALGQGPQFIFQYYREEENGRGNFPPRFSGLQFPNYSSELNVNALELDDSALYLCASSLVWTGGDGYTFGSGTRLTVV.

The genes are TRBV6-1 and TRBJ2-1; 8 bases are shared with TRBD1. The CDR3 is 16 residues long. The germline CDR1 and CDR2 sequences are MNHNS and SASEGT. With 2 bases clipped from V and 9 bases from J, the junction kept 12 bases outside the gene matches. The CDR3 sequence: CASSERLQGAFGEQFF. The CDR3, as DNA: TGTGCCAGCAGTGAACGTCTGCAGGGGGCGTTCGGTGAGCAGTTCTTC.

In its sample, this clone was seen once. The CDR3 loop is CASRGSGAGETQYF. CDR3 nucleotide sequence: TGCGCCAGCAGGGGTAGCGGGGCGGGTGAGACCCAGTACTTC. The chain carries TRBV5-1 and TRBJ2-5, with 8 nucleotides matching TRBD2. Germline loops: CDR1 SGHRS, CDR2 YFSETQ. V lost 5 bases to trimming and J lost 5 bases; unmatched junction nucleotides: 8. This CDR3 contains 14 residues. The variable domain in full, with the rest retrieved from reference TRBV5-1 and TRBJ2-5, is KAGVTQTPRYLIKTRGQQVTLSCSPISGHRSVSWYQQTPGQGLQFLFEYFSETQRNKGNFPGRFSGRQFSNSRSEMNVSTLELGDSALYLCASRGSGAGETQYFGPGTRLLVL.

This clone came up once. The chain uses TRBV10-2 and TRBJ1-3; weak D call: TRBD1 (6 bases). V lost 6 bases to trimming and J lost 3 bases, with 18 bases between them. Germline-derived CDR1 and CDR2 are WSHSY and SAAADI. The length of the CDR3 is 16 residues. The CDR3 is CASRDGRGVGGNTIYF. The DNA of the CDR3 is TGCGCCAGCAGGGACGGCAGGGGCGTGGGTGGAAACACCATATATTTT.

This clone has a handful of counts. The chain is built from TRBV5-8 and TRBJ1-2, with TRBD1 matching 9 bases. Germline V gene sequence: CDR1 SGHTS, CDR2 YDEGEE. This CDR3 is built from 17 residues. V lost 1 base to trimming and J lost 4 bases; unmatched junction nucleotides: 11. The DNA of the CDR3 is TGTGCCAGCAGCTTGACAGGGGGCCAGTGGGATAGCTATGGCTACACCTTC. Amino acid sequence: CASSLTGGQWDSYGYTF.

This clone was seen a few times. The chain joins TRBV10-2 to TRBJ2-5, with D possibly TRBD1 on 6 matching bases. TRBJ2-7 explains the end of the DNA better; the J call may be wrong. This CDR3 region has 18 residues. From germline, CDR1 is WSHSY and CDR2 SAAADI. The CDR3 region has the DNA TGCGCCAGCAGAGGGTGGGAGTCCAGGGGAAAAGGAAGAAACGAGCAGTACTTC. It encodes CASRGWESRGKGRNEQYF.

This clone was observed a single time. The CDR3 loop reads CASHSGSADTQYF. The DNA of the CDR3 is TGTGCCAGCCATAGCGGGTCAGCAGATACGCAGTATTTT. The chain joins TRBV18 to TRBJ2-3; TRBD2 agrees at 7 bases. Germline-derived CDR1 and CDR2 are KGHSH and LQKENI. Germline trimming cut 8 bases from V and 4 bases from J; bases unmatched to any gene: 6. This CDR3 has 13 amino acids.

This chain uses TRBV5-1 with TRBJ2-3; 9 nucleotides line up with TRBD2. The CDR3 covers 14 residues. V lost 4 bases to trimming and J lost 4 bases; unmatched junction nucleotides: 4. CDR1 and CDR2 (germline): SGHRS, YFSETQ. CDR3 sequence reads: CASSMTSGPDTQYF. The CDR3 nucleotides are TGCGCCAGCAGCATGACTAGCGGACCAGATACGCAGTATTTT.

This clone showed up just once. The chain employs TRBV6-6 and TRBJ1-2, with D unclear. The CDR3 runs 13 residues. The germline CDR1 and CDR2 sequences are MNHNY and SVGAGI (reference sequence). V was shortened by 7 bases and J by 4 bases, with 13 bases between the two germline ends. CDR3 protein: CASIEGSPYGYTF. CDR3 DNA sequence: TGTGCCAGCATCGAGGGCTCTCCCTATGGCTACACCTTC.